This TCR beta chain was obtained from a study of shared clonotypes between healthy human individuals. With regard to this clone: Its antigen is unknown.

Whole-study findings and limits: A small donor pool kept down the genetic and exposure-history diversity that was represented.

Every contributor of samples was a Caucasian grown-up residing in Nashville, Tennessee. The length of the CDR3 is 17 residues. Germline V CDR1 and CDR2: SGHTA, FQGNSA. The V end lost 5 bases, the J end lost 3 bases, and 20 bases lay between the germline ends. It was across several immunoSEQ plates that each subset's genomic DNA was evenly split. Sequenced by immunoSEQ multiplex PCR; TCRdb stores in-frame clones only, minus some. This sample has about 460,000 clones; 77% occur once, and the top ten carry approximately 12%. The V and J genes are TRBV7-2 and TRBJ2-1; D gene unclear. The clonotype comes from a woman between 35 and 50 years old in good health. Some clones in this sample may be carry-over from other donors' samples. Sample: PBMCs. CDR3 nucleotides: TGTGCCAGCAGCCCCCAATCGGTTGGGTTTAACTACAATGAGCAGTTCTTC. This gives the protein CASSPQSVGFNYNEQFF.